Listed below are T cell receptor beta chains from one sample, sequenced in a study of blood T cell repertoires in COVID-19. The method was immunoSEQ multiplex PCR; TCRdb's version includes in-frame clones alone and lacks a portion of them. This sample has about 480,000 clones, with around 88% found just once. Source material: peripheral blood. The receptors stem from a woman aged 25 to 39 with acute or convalescent COVID-19. Both conserved end residues are part of each CDR3. A D gene is named only where the DNA matches it firmly. The size field is filled for only some rows; it gives once, few, many or a size class.

D gene	clone size	V gene	J gene	CDR3 protein	CDR3 DNA
.	.	TRBV11-2	TRBJ2-7	CASSLEGGGSPYEQYF	TGTGCCAGCAGCTTAGAAGGGGGGGGCTCTCCCTACGAGCAGTACTTC
TRBD1	.	TRBV20-1	TRBJ1-4	CSASSRAGRGYEKLFF	TGCAGTGCTAGTTCCCGGGCTGGCAGGGGGTATGAAAAACTGTTTTTT
TRBD1	.	TRBV30	TRBJ1-6	CAWSADRGGSPLHF	TGTGCCTGGAGTGCAGACAGGGGAGGTTCACCCCTCCACTTT
.	few	TRBV6-1	TRBJ1-3	CASSEGRVSGNTIYF	TGTGCCAGCAGTGAGGGCAGGGTCTCTGGAAACACCATATATTTT
.	many	TRBV25-1	TRBJ2-1	CASVGALLNEQFF	TGTGCCAGCGTGGGAGCTCTGCTCAATGAGCAGTTCTTC
.	.	TRBV2	TRBJ1-2	CASSEAPSYGYTF	TGTGCCAGCAGTGAAGCGCCCAGCTATGGCTACACCTTC
.	.	TRBV2	TRBJ1-5	CASSEAWGRNQPQHF	TGTGCCAGCAGTGAGGCTTGGGGGAGGAATCAGCCCCAGCATTTT
TRBD1	.	TRBV7-9	TRBJ2-1	CASSQGAVEQFF	TGTGCCAGCAGCCAGGGGGCGGTTGAGCAGTTCTTC
.	.	TRBV24-1	TRBJ2-3	CATSETTGRRDTQYF	TGTGCCACCAGTGAGACGACAGGGAGGAGGGATACGCAGTATTTT
.	.	TRBV30	TRBJ1-6	CAWSSYRRNSPLHF	TGTGCCTGGAGCTCGTACAGGCGTAATTCACCCCTCCACTTT
.	.	TRBV12-3/TRBV12-4	TRBJ2-1	CASGVSNEQFF	TGTGCCAGCGGAGTCAGCAATGAGCAGTTCTTC
TRBD1	once	TRBV2	TRBJ1-5	CASSSGQGAQPQHF	TGTGCCAGCAGTTCCGGACAGGGGGCACAGCCCCAGCATTTT
.	.	TRBV14	TRBJ2-7	CASSHGGLYEQYF	TGTGCCAGCAGCCACGGGGGTTTATACGAGCAGTACTTC
TRBD2	.	TRBV7-3	TRBJ2-2	CASSKDSGGISGELFF	TGTGCCAGCAGCAAAGATAGCGGGGGGATCTCCGGGGAGCTGTTTTTT
TRBD2	.	TRBV11-2	TRBJ2-1	CASRGGYTYNEQFF	TGTGCCAGCAGGGGAGGGTATACCTACAATGAGCAGTTCTTC
.	.	TRBV9	TRBJ2-5	CASSVGTYWETQYF	TGTGCCAGCAGCGTCGGGACATACTGGGAGACCCAGTACTTC
.	once	TRBV30	TRBJ1-6	CAWKQGDSALHF	TGTGCCTGGAAACAGGGCGATTCGGCCCTCCACTTT
.	.	TRBV19	TRBJ2-3	CASSIGQSTDTQYF	TGTGCCAGTAGTATAGGCCAGTCCACAGATACGCAGTATTTT
TRBD1	.	TRBV30	TRBJ1-1	CAWSPGGYTEAFF	TGTGCCTGGAGCCCAGGGGGCTACACTGAAGCTTTCTTT
TRBD1	.	TRBV11-2	TRBJ1-4	CASSLTQGAGEKLFF	TGTGCCAGCAGCTTAACACAGGGGGCAGGGGAAAAACTGTTTTTT
.	.	TRBV28	TRBJ2-1	CASSPTEQSSYNEQFF	TGTGCCAGCAGTCCGACCGAACAGAGTTCCTACAATGAGCAGTTCTTC
.	.	TRBV3-1/TRBV3-2	TRBJ2-3	CASSAGLPPTDTQYF	TGTGCCAGCAGCGCCGGACTACCACCTACAGATACGCAGTATTTT